The 11 T cell receptor beta chains listed next were all sequenced from one sample in a study of CXCR3-negative and CXCR3-positive naive CD8 T cells. 5' RACE with UMI labels generated the TRB cDNA libraries. TCRdb re-called the 5' RACE reads and gives one entry per CDR3 protein, without DNA. Its table records roughly 90,000 distinct CDR3 sequences. The material sequenced was naive CXCR3- CD8+ T cells from blood. Subset of the sample: CD45RO-CCR7+CD27+CD95- naive CD8+ T cells lacking CXCR3 (TNR3-). All receptors derive from a human donor in good health. Some clones in this sample may be carry-over from other donors' samples.

The J gene is TRBJ1-1, the V gene TRBV12-3 or TRBV12-4. The CDR3 sequence is 14 residues long. The CDR3 is CASSLSGRNTEAFF.

The chain combines TRBV20-1 with TRBJ2-1; there is no DNA to check the TCRdb D call of TRBD2. The germline CDR1 and CDR2 sequences are DFQATT and SNEGSKA (reference sequence). This CDR3 is built from 14 residues. The CDR3 sequence is CSARTSGDYNEQFF.

The chain carries TRBV10-3 and TRBJ2-7; with no DNA, the TCRdb D assignment of TRBD1 cannot be verified. CDR3 length equals 13 residues. Germline V gene sequence: CDR1 ENHRY, CDR2 SYGVKD. CDR3 loop: CAISDGTEVAQYF.

CDR3 loop: CSASPPGRTTEAFF. The chain has TRBV20-1 and TRBJ1-1; TCRdb designates TRBD1, a call that cannot be tested without DNA. The CDR3 spans 14 residues. CDR1 DFQATT and CDR2 SNEGSKA come from the germline V gene (reference sequence).

This chain uses TRBV20-1 with TRBJ2-7; TCRdb returns TRBD1, unconfirmable since there is no DNA. CDR1 DFQATT and CDR2 SNEGSKA come from the germline V gene (reference sequence). The CDR3 runs 15 residues. CDR3 in amino acids: CSAREIQGASYEQYF.

This chain uses TRBV29-1 with TRBJ2-1; there is no DNA to check the TCRdb D call of TRBD1. The CDR3 is 16 amino acids. The germline CDR1 and CDR2 sequences are SQVTM and ANQGSEA. The CDR3 sequence is CSVEVAGPSSYNEQFF.

V gene TRBV29-1 combines with J gene TRBJ2-7. Germline CDR1 is SQVTM and CDR2 is ANQGSEA. There are 13 residues in the CDR3. CDR3 sequence reads: CSVEVPVSYEQYF.

This chain joins TRBV5-1 and TRBJ2-1; no DNA is available, so the TRBD1 call from TCRdb remains unchecked. This CDR3 is 15 amino acids long. Germline CDR1 and CDR2: SGHRS and YFSETQ. The CDR3 is CASSDGHSSYNEQFF.

The genes are TRBV7-3 and TRBJ2-5; TCRdb outputs TRBD2, but without DNA this stays unchecked. There are 15 residues in the CDR3. The V gene's germline CDR1 is SGHTA and CDR2 FQGTGA. The CDR3 loop is CASSVGPGGQETQYF.

The chain is built from TRBV5-1 and TRBJ2-1; without DNA, the TCRdb call of TRBD2 cannot be checked. Germline V gene data show CDR1 as SGHRS and CDR2 as YFSETQ. This CDR3 spans 15 amino acids. CDR3: CASSFGLAKNNEQFF.

The V call is TRBV5-1, the J call TRBJ2-1. CDR1 SGHRS and CDR2 YFSETQ come from the germline V gene. CDR3 length: 13 residues. This chain's CDR3 is CASSLVRGNEQFF.